These T cell receptor beta chains were read from a single sample in a study of CXCR3-negative and CXCR3-positive naive CD8 T cells. TCRdb re-called the 5' RACE reads and catalogs CDR3 proteins one per entry, DNA excluded. This listing includes some 56,000 distinct CDR3 sequences. The sequenced material came from memory CD8+ T cells from blood. Receptor source: a human donor in good health. Some clones in this sample may be carry-over from other donors' samples. CDR3s include the opening cysteine and the closing phenylalanine or tryptophan.

J gene	V gene	CDR3 protein
TRBJ2-7	TRBV27	CASSSRAGAATLYEQYF
TRBJ2-2	TRBV6-5	CASSPVPEGPGGELFF
TRBJ1-1	TRBV6-2/TRBV6-3	CASSYLPTTINTEAFF
TRBJ1-2	TRBV7-9	CASSPFRAGNGYTF
TRBJ2-7	TRBV5-5	CASSSGQGGRDEQYF
TRBJ2-1	TRBV5-1	CASSLDRVSNSYYNEQFF
TRBJ1-5	TRBV28	CASSITGAYSNQPQHF
TRBJ2-1	TRBV9	CASSTPGTGKSEQFF
TRBJ2-5	TRBV21-1	CASSKGGGRDQETQYF
TRBJ2-3	TRBV11-2	CASSSLVGRTDTQYF
TRBJ1-1	TRBV6-5	CASSSRTHTEAFF
TRBJ1-2	TRBV9	CASSLPGGGSPYGYTF
TRBJ2-5	TRBV15	CATSGGETQYF
TRBJ2-5	TRBV20-1	CSANGDRALSSGETQYF
TRBJ2-7	TRBV2	CASTQGGGSYEQYF
TRBJ2-2	TRBV14	CASSQGTGFANTGELFF